These T cell receptor beta chains were read from a single sample in a study of cytomegalovirus exposure and HLA in healthy donors. Method: immunoSEQ multiplex PCR; TCRdb's copy keeps in-frame clones and lacks some. The table shows roughly 200,000 clones, with about 80% occurring only once. Sequencing was carried out using PBMCs. The receptors stem from a man younger than 35 in good health and CMV-seronegative. Each CDR3 is given with its conserved first and last residue. D genes are given only for firm matches. A clone size is listed for some rows: how often the clone was seen (once, few, many), or a class if it is expanded.

j_gene | abundance | d_gene | v_gene | CDR3nt | CDR3aa
TRBJ1-1 | NA | NA | TRBV18 | TGTGCCAGCTCACGGACAGACACGAACACTGAAGCTTTCTTT | CASSRTDTNTEAFF
TRBJ2-1 | NA | NA | TRBV4-2 | TGTGCCAGCAGCCCAAGAGGGAGAGACAGGCAATACAATGAGCAGTTCTTC | CASSPRGRDRQYNEQFF
TRBJ2-7 | NA | NA | TRBV7-9 | TGTGCCAGCAGCGTACCGGGGGCCTACGAGCAGTACTTC | CASSVPGAYEQYF
TRBJ1-2 | NA | NA | TRBV5-1 | TGCGCCAGCAGCTTGCGGGGTAACTATGGCTACACCTTC | CASSLRGNYGYTF
TRBJ2-7 | NA | TRBD2 | TRBV5-1 | TGCGCCAGCAGCTTGGGAACTAGCGTCCCCACCTACGAGCAGTACTTC | CASSLGTSVPTYEQYF
TRBJ2-5 | NA | TRBD1 | TRBV7-3 | TGTGCCAGCAGCCCCGGGACAGGGTCTGAGACCCAGTACTTC | CASSPGTGSETQYF
TRBJ2-1 | NA | NA | TRBV4-1 | TGCGCCAGCAGCCTGGGAGCGGGCCGAACCTACAATGAGCAGTTCTTC | CASSLGAGRTYNEQFF
TRBJ2-7 | NA | TRBD1 | TRBV29-1 | TGCAGCGTTGAAGTAAAGGGACAGGGAACCTACGAGCAGTACTTC | CSVEVKGQGTYEQYF
TRBJ1-2 | NA | NA | TRBV19 | TGTGCCAGTAGGCCCCTGGGGAGAGGCTACACCTTC | CASRPLGRGYTF
TRBJ2-1 | few | TRBD1 | TRBV7-9 | TGTGCCAGCAGCTTAGGCCTTGGGACAGGACCCTACAATGAGCAGTTCTTC | CASSLGLGTGPYNEQFF
TRBJ1-6 | few | NA | TRBV5-1 | TGCGCCAGCAGCTTGTTTGGGGAGGAGAGTTCACCCCTCCACTTT | CASSLFGEESSPLHF
TRBJ1-5 | NA | TRBD1 | TRBV4-1 | TGCGCCAGCAGCCAAGGAGTCGACAGGGGCGGCCAGCCCCAGCATTTT | CASSQGVDRGGQPQHF
TRBJ1-1 | NA | TRBD1 | TRBV5-6 | TGTGCCAGCAGCGTGACAGGGGGCTCCACTGAAGCTTTCTTT | CASSVTGGSTEAFF
TRBJ2-3 | NA | TRBD1 | TRBV30 | TGTGCCTGGAGGGACCGGGACAGGGGCACAGATACGCAGTATTTT | CAWRDRDRGTDTQYF
TRBJ1-3 | NA | TRBD1 | TRBV5-8 | TGTGCCAGCAGCAGACCGGGACAGGGGGCTGGAAACACCATATATTTT | CASSRPGQGAGNTIYF
TRBJ2-3 | NA | NA | TRBV7-9 | TGTGCCAGCAGCTTATTTTCCGGTCCCACAGATACGCAGTATTTT | CASSLFSGPTDTQYF
TRBJ2-3 | few | TRBD2 | TRBV6-1 | TGTGCCAGCAGTTGGATAGCGGGGATCACAGATACGCAGTATTTT | CASSWIAGITDTQYF
TRBJ2-3 | NA | TRBD2 | TRBV2 | TGTGCCAGCAGTGAAAAGCTAGCGGGAGCCCAAGATACGCAGTATTTT | CASSEKLAGAQDTQYF
TRBJ1-3 | once | TRBD1 | TRBV28 | TGTGCCAGCAGTAACAGGGGCTCTGGAAACACCATATATTTT | CASSNRGSGNTIYF
TRBJ1-2 | NA | NA | TRBV2 | TGTGCCAGCAGCGTCTCCTATGGCTACACCTTC | CASSVSYGYTF
TRBJ2-7 | NA | TRBD1 | TRBV28 | TGTGCCAGCAGTCTACAGGGGGCGGGCTCCTACGAGCAGTACTTC | CASSLQGAGSYEQYF
TRBJ2-5 | NA | TRBD2 | TRBV7-3 | TGTGCCAGCAGCTCGGGACTAGCGGGTGGGACCCAGTACTTC | CASSSGLAGGTQYF
TRBJ2-6 | NA | TRBD1 | TRBV25-1 | TGTGCCAGCAGCGAGGGGGCGCTGAGCGTCCTGACTTTC | CASSEGALSVLTF
TRBJ1-5 | NA | NA | TRBV27 | TGTGCCAGCAGTTTACACGCGAATAGCAATCAGCCCCAGCATTTT | CASSLHANSNQPQHF
TRBJ2-2 | once | NA | TRBV9 | TGTGCCAGCAGCGCCTACAGGGCCAGGGGTGGCACCGGGGAGCTGTTTTTT | CASSAYRARGGTGELFF
TRBJ2-5 | NA | NA | TRBV6-1 | TGTGCCAGCAGTGAATCCATAGGAGGGGAGACCCAGTACTTC | CASSESIGGETQYF
TRBJ2-7 | NA | TRBD2 | TRBV4-1 | TGCGCCAGCAGCCAAGAACTGGCGGGAGTAATCGAGCAGTACTTC | CASSQELAGVIEQYF
TRBJ2-3 | NA | TRBD2 | TRBV5-4 | TGTGCCAGCAGCTTGGCCCTAGCGGTCCCCTCCGATACGCAGTATTTT | CASSLALAVPSDTQYF
TRBJ2-3 | NA | NA | TRBV6-1 | TGTGCCAGCAGTGAAGGAGAGACAGATACGCAGTATTTT | CASSEGETDTQYF
TRBJ1-1 | NA | NA | TRBV6-5 | TGTGCCAGCAGTCCCACCCGGCAGGGAGGTCCTGAAGCTTTCTTT | CASSPTRQGGPEAFF
TRBJ2-3 | NA | NA | TRBV19 | TGTGCCAGTAGTATTGTGGAGGATACGCAGTATTTT | CASSIVEDTQYF
TRBJ2-7 | NA | NA | TRBV7-9 | TGTGCCAGCAGCTTTGGGGGGTCCGAGCAGTACTTC | CASSFGGSEQYF
TRBJ2-7 | NA | TRBD2 | TRBV6-1 | TGTGCCAGCAGTGAACTGGGTGCAGGGAGGGCTTACGAGCAGTACTTC | CASSELGAGRAYEQYF
TRBJ2-7 | NA | TRBD2 | TRBV27 | TGTGCCAGCAGTTTAGGCGGGAGGGGGGCCTACGAGCAGTACTTC | CASSLGGRGAYEQYF
TRBJ2-2 | NA | NA | TRBV12-5 | TGTGCTAGTGGCCGGACAGGGAGGGACACCGGGGAGCTGTTTTTT | CASGRTGRDTGELFF
TRBJ2-7 | NA | TRBD1 | TRBV28 | TGTGCCAGCAGTCAGACAGGGGGCCTCTACTACGAGCAGTACTTC | CASSQTGGLYYEQYF
TRBJ2-7 | once | TRBD1 | TRBV19 | TGTGCCAGTAGTCCGACGGGACAGGGGTTCTCCTACGAGCAGTACTTC | CASSPTGQGFSYEQYF
TRBJ2-3 | few | NA | TRBV4-1 | TGCGCCAGCAGCTCCCCAGGTCCAGATACGCAGTATTTT | CASSSPGPDTQYF
TRBJ2-6 | NA | NA | TRBV29-1 | TGCAGCGCTGCCACAGATTCCTCTGGGGCCAACGTCCTGACTTTC | CSAATDSSGANVLTF
TRBJ2-3 | NA | TRBD2 | TRBV6-5 | TGTGCCAGCAGTCCACTAGCGGGAGTTTCAGATACGCAGTATTTT | CASSPLAGVSDTQYF
TRBJ2-7 | NA | TRBD1 | TRBV27 | TGTGCCAGCAGTCTCTATAGGGACAGGGAGCCCCACGAGCAGTACTTC | CASSLYRDREPHEQYF
TRBJ2-1 | NA | TRBD2 | TRBV7-9 | TGTGCCAGCTCAGATAGCGGGAGGTCCCCCAATGAGCAGTTCTTC | CASSDSGRSPNEQFF
TRBJ2-7 | few | TRBD1 | TRBV4-1 | TGCGCCAGCAGCCAATTGACAGGGGGCAACGAGCAGTACTTC | CASSQLTGGNEQYF
TRBJ1-4 | NA | TRBD1 | TRBV2 | TGTGCCAGCAGGGGGGACAGGGGATGGGCTAATGAAAAACTGTTTTTT | CASRGDRGWANEKLFF
TRBJ2-7 | NA | TRBD2 | TRBV14 | TGTGCCAGCAGCCAAGGATGGGCGGGAGCCTACGAGCAGTACTTC | CASSQGWAGAYEQYF
TRBJ2-1 | NA | TRBD1 | TRBV10-2 | TGCGCCAGTAGGGACAGGGGCTGGAATGAGCAGTTCTTC | CASRDRGWNEQFF
TRBJ2-1 | NA | NA | TRBV6-1 | TGTGCCAGCAGTGAACCCCCAGGGAGGACGTTCTTC | CASSEPPGRTFF
TRBJ2-3 | NA | NA | TRBV7-3 | TGTGCCAGCAGCTTATGGGGGGGCCCCGGGGATACGCAGTATTTT | CASSLWGGPGDTQYF
TRBJ1-4 | NA | NA | TRBV5-1 | TGCGCCAGCAGCCTCATCCCGACAGCAACTAATGAAAAACTGTTTTTT | CASSLIPTATNEKLFF
TRBJ1-1 | NA | NA | TRBV5-1 | TGCGCCAGCAGCTTGGCCGAATGGGGGGACCGAAACACTGAAGCTTTCTTT | CASSLAEWGDRNTEAFF
TRBJ2-7 | NA | TRBD1 | TRBV12-5 | TGTGCTAGTGGTTTGGACCTGGGACAGGGAACCTACGAGCAGTACTTC | CASGLDLGQGTYEQYF
TRBJ2-7 | NA | TRBD2 | TRBV9 | TGTGCCAGCAGCGTAGGTCCACTAGCGGGAGCGGGAGAGCAGTACTTC | CASSVGPLAGAGEQYF
TRBJ2-1 | NA | NA | TRBV7-3 | TGTGCCAGCAGCTCATACAAGTCCAATGAGCAGTTCTTC | CASSSYKSNEQFF